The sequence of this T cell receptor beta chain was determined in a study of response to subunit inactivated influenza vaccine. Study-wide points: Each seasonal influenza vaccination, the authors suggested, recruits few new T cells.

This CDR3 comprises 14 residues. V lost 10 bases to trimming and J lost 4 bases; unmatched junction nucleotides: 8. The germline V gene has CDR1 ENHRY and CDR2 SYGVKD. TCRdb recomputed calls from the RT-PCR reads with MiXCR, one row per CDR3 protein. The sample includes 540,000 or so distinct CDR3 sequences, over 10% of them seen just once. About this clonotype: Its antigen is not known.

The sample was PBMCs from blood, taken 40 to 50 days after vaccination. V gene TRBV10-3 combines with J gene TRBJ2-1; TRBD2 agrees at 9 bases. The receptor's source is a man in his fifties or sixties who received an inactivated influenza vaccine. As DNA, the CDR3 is TGTGCCACCACCTTAGCGGGGGCTTACAATGAGCAGTTCTTC. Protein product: CATTLAGAYNEQFF.